Below, 16 T cell receptor beta chains from the same sample are listed, as sequenced in a study of blood T cell repertoires in COVID-19. TCRdb's table, derived via immunoSEQ multiplex PCR, lists solely in-frame clones and lacks some. The data hold 39,000 or so clones, with approximately 85% observed a single time. Sequencing was done on a sample of peripheral blood. The receptors were sampled from a man in his forties with active or convalescent COVID-19.

The CDR3 region has the DNA TGTGCCAGCAGCCGCGGGGCCATGGAAGGCTACACCTTC. It codes for CASSRGAMEGYTF. This chain uses TRBV12-3 or TRBV12-4 with TRBJ1-2; D perhaps matches TRBD1 (5 bases). The CDR3 spans 13 residues. V was shortened by 6 bases and J by 8 bases, with 16 bases between the two germline ends.

The sample holds a few counts of this clone. The chain carries TRBV3-1 (or the pseudogene TRBV3-2) and TRBJ1-6; 9 nucleotides align to TRBD1. CDR1 and CDR2 (germline): LGHDT, YNNKEL (reference sequence). The CDR3 consists of 15 residues. V lost 4 bases to trimming and J lost 7 bases; unmatched junction nucleotides: 5. This CDR3 is CASSRGGTGNSPLHF. CDR3 coding DNA: TGTGCCAGCAGCCGAGGGGGGACAGGGAATTCACCCCTCCACTTT.

In its sample, this clone was seen once. The V and J genes are TRBV19 and TRBJ1-1, with D possibly matching TRBD1 (6 bases). CDR1 LNHDA and CDR2 SQIVND come from the germline V gene (reference sequence). Trimming left V 6 bases short and J 3 bases short, with 11 bases between. The CDR3 sequence is 13 residues long. The CDR3 DNA sequence: TGTGCCAGTAGCACCACAGGGTACACTGAAGCTTTCTTT. Its protein is CASSTTGYTEAFF.

The J gene is TRBJ2-7, the V gene TRBV15, with TRBD2 matching over 7 bases. The germline V gene has CDR1 LNHNV and CDR2 YYDKDF (reference sequence). V shed 4 bases and J 3 bases; nucleotides not matched to a gene: 9. The CDR3 is made up of 15 amino acids. CDR3: CATSTTTGGYYEQYF. As DNA, the CDR3 is TGTGCCACCAGCACCACAACCGGGGGGTACTACGAGCAGTACTTC.

V and J are TRBV28 and TRBJ1-5; D is unclear. The CDR3 loop spans 14 amino acids. Deletions cut 8 bases from V and 0 bases from J, with 11 bases between. Germline values: CDR1 MDHEN, CDR2 SYDVKM. The CDR3 loop is CASRELYSNQPQHF. CDR3 sequence (DNA): TGTGCCAGCCGTGAGTTATATAGCAATCAGCCCCAGCATTTT.

The CDR3 DNA reads as TGTGCCACCAGTGATTTACAAATGCCCGGGACAGACTACAATCAGCCCCAGCATTTT. It codes for CATSDLQMPGTDYNQPQHF. This sequence joins TRBV24-1 and TRBJ1-5, with TRBD1 identical over 7 bases. V lost 1 base, J lost 3 bases, and 14 bases stayed unmatched. The germline gives CDR1 KGHDR, CDR2 SFDVKD. There are 19 residues in the CDR3.

The chain recombines TRBV18 with TRBJ2-7; tentative D call: TRBD1 (6 bases). The V end lost 3 bases, the J end lost 3 bases, and 12 bases lay between the germline ends. CDR3 size: 14 residues. CDR1 is KGHSH, CDR2 LQKENI, per germline. The CDR3 is CASSPYGQSYEQYF. Here the CDR3 DNA reads TGTGCCAGCTCACCCTACGGACAGAGCTACGAGCAGTACTTC.

Only one count was recorded for this clone. The V and J genes are TRBV5-6 and TRBJ1-5; D unclear. Trimming removed 1 base from V and 0 bases from J, with 14 bases in between. Per the germline V gene, CDR1 is SGHDT and CDR2 is YYEEEE. The CDR3 has 17 residues. CDR3 sequence reads: CASSLWVLLGSNQPQHF. The CDR3 nucleotides read TGTGCCAGCAGCTTGTGGGTCCTCCTAGGTAGCAATCAGCCCCAGCATTTT.

The V and J genes are TRBV10-3 and TRBJ1-4, with a tentative D call TRBD1 (6 bases). The CDR3 is 16 amino acids. Trimming stripped 3 bases from V and 2 bases from J, with 13 bases between. The germline V gene encodes CDR1 ENHRY and CDR2 SYGVKD. The CDR3 DNA reads as TGTGCCATCAGTGAAGGGGGGGGAACGACTAATGAAAAACTGTTTTTT. This codes for CAISEGGGTTNEKLFF.

CDR3 amino acids: CAWTSGRETQYF. The CDR3 bases are TGTGCCTGGACTAGCGGGCGAGAGACCCAGTACTTC. The chain combines TRBV30 with TRBJ2-5; 8 bases are a match to TRBD2. V dropped 4 bases and J dropped 4; count of bases not matched to a gene: 2. The CDR3 spans 12 residues. Germline V gene sequence: CDR1 GTSNPN, CDR2 SVGIG (reference sequence).

This sequence joins TRBV28 and TRBJ2-6; D not certain. CDR3 length: 13 residues. Trimming cost V 3 bases and J 5 bases, with 5 bases left between them. In germline, CDR1 is MDHEN, CDR2 SYDVKM. The CDR3 sequence: CASSFKRANVLTF. CDR3 DNA: TGTGCCAGCAGTTTTAAGCGGGCCAACGTCCTGACTTTC.

The gene calls are TRBV2 and TRBJ2-7; no clear D. Trimming stripped 3 bases from V and 1 base from J, with 4 bases between. The CDR3 spans 12 residues. The V gene's germline CDR1 is SNHLY and CDR2 FYNNEI. For the CDR3, the DNA is TGTGCCAGCAGTGAGGAGTCCTACGAGCAGTACTTC. Translated, it gives CASSEESYEQYF.

The J gene is TRBJ2-7, the V gene TRBV4-2, with TRBD2 as a possible D gene (6 bases). V was pared by 4 bases and J by 1 base, with 8 bases between. The CDR3 loop spans 13 amino acids. Germline-derived CDR1 and CDR2 are LGHNA and YNFKEQ. The CDR3 DNA is TGTGCCAGCAGCCGGGGGGATTCCTACGAGCAGTACTTC. It codes for CASSRGDSYEQYF.

The chain links TRBV28 to TRBJ1-5, with D unclear. Per germline, CDR1 MDHEN and CDR2 SYDVKM. Deletions cut 3 bases from V and 6 bases from J, with 12 bases between. The CDR3 runs 14 residues. The chain's CDR3 is CASSFSPGSQPQHF. For the CDR3, the DNA is TGTGCCAGCAGTTTTTCTCCGGGGTCTCAGCCCCAGCATTTT. Variable domain in full (rest from reference TRBV28 and TRBJ1-5): DVKVTQSSRYLVKRTGEKVFLECVQDMDHENMFWYRQDPGLGLRLIYFSYDVKMKEKGDIPEGYSVSREKKERFSLILESASTNQTSMYLCASSFSPGSQPQHFGDGTRLSIL.

The chain is built from TRBV5-1 and TRBJ1-4, with TRBD1 as a possible D gene (5 bases). Deletions cut 5 bases from V and 8 bases from J, with 10 bases between. The CDR3 totals 12 residues. In germline, CDR1 is SGHRS, CDR2 YFSETQ. CDR3 bases: TGCGCCAGCAGTATTGACAGAGAAAAACTGTTTTTT. It specifies CASSIDREKLFF.

The chain joins TRBV12-2 to TRBJ2-2; the table names TRBD1, a call not compared with the DNA. TRBV12-2 is classified as a pseudogene. There are 24 residues in the CDR3. CDR3 nucleotides: TGTGCAAGTCGCCCACTTAAGGGATCGGGGCGACAGGTGTGTTCGGGTTGTTACGCCGGGGAGCTGTTTTTT. Translation gives CASRPLKGSGRQVCSGCYAGELFF.